These 30 T cell receptor beta chains came from one sample sequenced in a study of blood T cell repertoires in COVID-19. Data came from immunoSEQ multiplex PCR; TCRdb stores just in-frame clones and leaves some out. The sample holds approximately 160,000 clones, around 87% seen once. Sequencing used peripheral blood. The receptors were gathered from a man in his sixties with COVID-19, enrolled during active disease.

The chain links TRBV3-1 (or the pseudogene TRBV3-2) to TRBJ1-1; 9 bases align to TRBD1. The CDR3 is 14 residues long. CDR1 and CDR2 from the germline V gene are LGHDT and YNNKEL (reference sequence). V shed 4 bases and J 3 bases; nucleotides not matched to a gene: 3. The CDR3: CASSPRDRDTEAFF. CDR3 in DNA: TGTGCCAGCAGCCCTCGGGACAGGGACACTGAAGCTTTCTTT.

This clone was seen a single time. The chain links TRBV29-1 to TRBJ1-1; tentative D call: TRBD1 (6 bases). Trimming left V 4 bases short and J 3 bases short, with 12 bases between. The CDR3 extends over 13 amino acids. Looked up from germline, CDR1 is SQVTM and CDR2 is ANQGSEA. The chain's CDR3 is CSVAEGGDTEAFF. The CDR3 DNA reads as TGCAGCGTTGCCGAAGGGGGTGACACTGAAGCTTTCTTT.

This sequence joins TRBV7-2 and TRBJ2-1; unclear D gene. Germline V gives CDR1 SGHTA, CDR2 FQGNSA. Trimming pared 6 bases from V and 4 bases from J, leaving 7 bases between. This CDR3 spans 12 amino acids. CDR3 amino acids: CASSMTYNEQFF. The CDR3 DNA is TGTGCCAGCAGTATGACTTACAATGAGCAGTTCTTC.

CDR3 nucleotide sequence: TGTGCCAGCAGTTGGGCGAATCAGCCCCAGCATTTT. It yields the protein CASSWANQPQHF. The chain is built from TRBV6-2 or TRBV6-3 and TRBJ1-5; D not certain. The length of the CDR3 is 12 residues. Deletions cut 4 bases from V and 4 bases from J, with 5 bases between. Germline values: CDR1 MNHEY, CDR2 SVGEGT.

The genes are TRBV19 and TRBJ1-1; TRBD1 is a possible D gene (6 bases). The CDR3 is made up of 15 amino acids. V lost 2 bases and J 1 base, leaving 11 bases between the germline ends. Germline CDR1 LNHDA, CDR2 SQIVND (reference sequence). CDR3 sequence (DNA): TGTGCCAGTAGTATAAGGGGGGAGGGGAACACTGAAGCTTTCTTT. This translates into CASSIRGEGNTEAFF.

The chain combines TRBV3-1 (or the pseudogene TRBV3-2) with TRBJ2-7; 7 bases match TRBD1. V lost 0 bases to trimming and J lost 3 bases; unmatched junction nucleotides: 8. Germline CDR1 reads LGHDT; CDR2 reads YNNKEL (reference sequence). The CDR3 covers 16 residues. CDR3 DNA sequence: TGTGCCAGCAGCCAAGATGTAGGGGGCTATATCTACGAGCAGTACTTC. Translation gives CASSQDVGGYIYEQYF.

The rearrangement uses TRBV7-3 and TRBJ2-1, with 8 bases lining up with TRBD2. Unmatched junction bases numbered 6, after V lost 2 bases and J lost 6 bases. CDR3 length equals 15 residues. Germline V gene sequence: CDR1 SGHTA, CDR2 FQGTGA. This chain's CDR3 is CASSLESGRTNEQFF. Written as DNA, the CDR3 is TGTGCCAGCAGCTTAGAGAGCGGGAGAACCAATGAGCAGTTCTTC. The full variable domain, its missing parts supplied by reference TRBV7-3 and TRBJ2-1, is GAGVSQTPSNKVTEKGKYVELRCDPISGHTALYWYRQSLGQGPEFLIYFQGTGAADDSGLPNDRFFAVRPEGSVSTLKIQRTERGDSAVYLCASSLESGRTNEQFFGPGTRLTVL.

This clone has only a few counts. For the CDR3, the DNA is TGCAGCGCCTCGGGACAGCTCTACGAGCAGTACTTC. Amino acid sequence: CSASGQLYEQYF. The rearrangement uses TRBV29-1 and TRBJ2-7; 7 bases line up with TRBD1. Germline V gene sequence: CDR1 SQVTM, CDR2 ANQGSEA. The V segment lost 7 bases and the J segment 3 bases; nucleotides outside the gene matches: 6. CDR3 size: 12 residues.

This chain links TRBV7-2 with TRBJ1-6, with 7 bases identical to TRBD1. There are 16 residues in the CDR3. Germline loops: CDR1 SGHTA, CDR2 FQGNSA. The ends lost 3 bases at V and 6 bases at J; junction bases unmatched: 8. The CDR3 DNA is TGTGCCAGCAGCTTGCTCGGGACAGCCTCTAATTCACCCCTCCACTTT. Translation: CASSLLGTASNSPLHF.

This chain links TRBV19 with TRBJ1-4; D call uncertain. Trimming removed 1 base at V and 4 bases at J, with 4 bases between. Germline V CDR1 and CDR2: LNHDA, SQIVND (reference sequence). The CDR3 is made up of 13 amino acids. The CDR3 DNA follows: TGTGCCAGTAGTATAGGCGATAATGAAAAACTGTTTTTT. It codes for CASSIGDNEKLFF.

This clone showed up just once. The chain combines TRBV6-5 with TRBJ2-3; D remains unclear. Per germline, CDR1 MNHEY and CDR2 SVGAGI. V lost 0 bases, J lost 5 bases, and 15 bases lay in between. This CDR3 is built from 16 residues. The CDR3: CASSYSGSWSGDTQYF. The CDR3 bases are TGTGCCAGCAGTTACTCGGGTAGCTGGTCCGGAGATACGCAGTATTTT.

Details on this clone: The sample contains more than one DNA sequence encoding this CDR3. This rearrangement joins TRBV3-1 (or the pseudogene TRBV3-2) to TRBJ1-1; D might be TRBD1 (5 bases). Looked up from germline, CDR1 is LGHDT and CDR2 is YNNKEL (reference sequence). Trimming took off 3 bases at V and 6 bases at J, with 11 bases between the two ends. This CDR3 has 13 residues. CDR3 DNA sequence: TGTGCCAGCAGCCAGGGGGGGGTCGCTGAAGCTTTCTTT. Translated: CASSQGGVAEAFF.

The gene calls are TRBV7-3 and TRBJ1-2, with 7 positions matching TRBD1. This CDR3 has 13 amino acids. Trimming took 5 bases from V and 4 from J; bases not matched to a gene: 4. In germline, CDR1 is SGHTA, CDR2 FQGTGA. The CDR3: CASSADRAYGYTF. In DNA form, the CDR3 reads TGTGCCAGCAGCGCCGACAGGGCCTATGGCTACACCTTC.

The rearrangement joins TRBV4-2 to TRBJ1-5; TRBD1 might be the D (6 bases). The V end was cut by 0 bases, the J end by 4 bases, with 10 bases between. The germline CDR1 and CDR2 sequences are LGHNA and YNFKEQ. The CDR3 contains 15 residues. The chain's CDR3 is CASSQEGQLNQPQHF. Written as DNA, the CDR3 is TGTGCCAGCAGCCAAGAAGGACAGCTTAATCAGCCCCAGCATTTT.

V usage is TRBV6-5 and J usage is TRBJ2-2; 7 bases align to TRBD1. The germline CDR1 and CDR2 sequences are MNHEY and SVGAGI. V shed 6 bases and J 6 bases; nucleotides not matched to a gene: 10. The length of the CDR3 is 15 residues. The CDR3 nucleotides are TGTGCCAGCAGCAAACAGGGGTTGGGAGCCGGGGAGCTGTTTTTT. Its translation: CASSKQGLGAGELFF.

This clone is a singleton in its sample. V usage is TRBV7-2 and J usage is TRBJ1-3, with TRBD1 as a possible D gene (6 bases). Germline V lookup: CDR1 SGHTA, CDR2 FQGNSA. The CDR3 is 14 residues long. The V gene lost 10 bases and the J gene lost 3 bases, with 16 bases spanning the gap. CDR3 loop: CAIHPGAVGNTIYF. In DNA form, the CDR3 reads TGTGCCATACATCCAGGGGCGGTTGGAAACACCATATATTTT. Drawing the rest from reference TRBV7-2 and TRBJ1-3, the complete variable domain is GAGVSQSPSNKVTEKGKDVELRCDPISGHTALYWYRQSLGQGLEFLIYFQGNSAPDKSGLPSDRFSAERTGGSVSTLTIQRTQQEDSAVYLCAIHPGAVGNTIYFGEGSWLTVV.

The chain has TRBV10-3 and TRBJ2-5; 8 positions agree with TRBD2. V shed 6 bases and J 4 bases; nucleotides not matched to a gene: 13. There are 16 residues in the CDR3. Germline loops: CDR1 ENHRY, CDR2 SYGVKD. Written as DNA, the CDR3 is TGTGCCATCAGAAACCCAAACCGGGGGGGAGGAGAGACCCAGTACTTC. This translates into CAIRNPNRGGGETQYF.

This sequence joins TRBV7-9 and TRBJ2-1; 9 nucleotides line up with TRBD1. The CDR3 has 17 residues. With V trimmed by 0 bases and J by 8 bases, 11 bases remained unmatched. Germline V gives CDR1 SEHNR, CDR2 FQNEAQ (reference sequence). The CDR3 reads CASSLAATGQGSHEQFF. CDR3 DNA: TGTGCCAGCAGCTTAGCAGCAACGGGACAGGGTAGCCATGAGCAGTTCTTC. Based on the CDR3 plus reference TRBV7-9 and TRBJ2-1, the full variable domain is DTGVSQNPRHKITKRGQNVTFRCDPISEHNRLYWYRQTLGQGPEFLTYFQNEAQLEKSRLLSDRFSAERPKGSFSTLEIQRTEQGDSAMYLCASSLAATGQGSHEQFFGPGTRLTVL.

This clone was counted between two and nine times. The V call is TRBV3-1 (or the pseudogene TRBV3-2), the J call TRBJ2-2, with a possible D match to TRBD1 (6 bases). Germline V CDR1 and CDR2: LGHDT, YNNKEL (reference sequence). The CDR3 is 15 residues long. V shed 7 bases and J shed 1 base, with 13 bases lying between them. The CDR3 nucleotides read TGTGCCAGCACCCCTCTACAGGGGAACACCGGGGAGCTGTTTTTT. Protein sequence: CASTPLQGNTGELFF.

V is TRBV7-3 and J is TRBJ2-3, with D possibly being TRBD1 (6 bases). The germline V gene encodes CDR1 SGHTA and CDR2 FQGTGA. The germline V and J ends were trimmed by 8 bases and 0 bases, with 21 bases remaining between them. The CDR3 length is 17 residues. The CDR3 reads CASLRVGGRTSTDTQYF. The CDR3 coding sequence is TGTGCCAGCTTACGGGTAGGGGGACGAACTAGCACAGATACGCAGTATTTT.

J is TRBJ1-4 and V is TRBV11-2; the D gene is possibly TRBD1 (6 bases). CDR1 and CDR2 from the germline V gene are SGHAT and FQNNGV. V was pared by 5 bases and J by 0 bases, with 19 bases between. This CDR3 region has 18 residues. The CDR3, as DNA: TGTGCCAGCAGCGTGTCCAGGGGAGTCATGGCAACTAATGAAAAACTGTTTTTT. It codes for CASSVSRGVMATNEKLFF.

The J gene is TRBJ1-2, the V gene TRBV7-3, with 10 bases identical to TRBD1. Germline trimming cut 5 bases from V and 4 bases from J; bases unmatched to any gene: 4. Germline CDR1 and CDR2: SGHTA and FQGTGA. The CDR3 contains 14 residues. DNA for the CDR3: TGTGCCAGCAGCCCGGGGACAGGGGCCTATGGCTACACCTTC. It encodes CASSPGTGAYGYTF.

The chain links TRBV6-5 to TRBJ1-4, with a weak D call TRBD1 (5 bases). Trimming pared 7 bases from V and 7 bases from J, leaving 13 bases between. The CDR3 has 13 amino acids. Germline-derived CDR1 and CDR2 are MNHEY and SVGAGI. The CDR3 protein is CASKGQPSEKLFF. In nucleotides, the CDR3 is TGTGCCAGCAAGGGGCAGCCGAGTGAAAAACTGTTTTTT.

This chain joins TRBV3-1 (or the pseudogene TRBV3-2) and TRBJ2-7; 9 bases align to TRBD2. Germline V gene data show CDR1 as LGHDT and CDR2 as YNNKEL (reference sequence). This CDR3 is built from 15 residues. Trimming cost V 2 bases and J 3 bases; bases outside gene matches: 5. CDR3 residues: CASSQSGGSSYEQYF. CDR3 in DNA: TGTGCCAGCAGCCAAAGCGGGGGGAGTAGCTACGAGCAGTACTTC.

This clone was observed a single time. The chain has TRBV11-2 and TRBJ2-5, with D possibly being TRBD2 (6 bases). This CDR3 spans 14 amino acids. CDR1 is SGHAT, CDR2 FQNNGV, per germline. The V end lost 1 base, the J end lost 4 bases, and 10 bases lay between the germline ends. The CDR3 DNA is TGTGCCAGCAGCTTAGGGGTCGGGGGAGAGACCCAGTACTTC. Protein: CASSLGVGGETQYF.

The V call is TRBV18, the J call TRBJ2-3, with TRBD2 matching over 10 bases. The germline V gene has CDR1 KGHSH and CDR2 LQKENI. The CDR3 sequence is 18 residues long. V lost 6 bases to trimming and J lost 2 bases; unmatched junction nucleotides: 14. The CDR3 is CASSPRVSGGSPTDTQYF. CDR3 DNA sequence: TGTGCCAGCTCTCCCCGTGTTAGCGGGGGGTCTCCCACAGATACGCAGTATTTT.

V and J are TRBV27 and TRBJ1-1; TRBD1 agrees at 7 bases. The CDR3 spans 13 residues. Germline V gives CDR1 MNHEY, CDR2 SMNVEV (reference sequence). Trimming took 5 bases from V and 7 from J; bases not matched to a gene: 7. CDR3 nucleotides: TGTGCCAGCAGTCTACTCCGGGACAGTGAAGCTTTCTTT. Amino acid sequence: CASSLLRDSEAFF.

The rearrangement links TRBV5-1 to TRBJ1-1, with 7 bases lining up with TRBD1. The trim removed 4 bases at V and 7 bases at J, leaving 7 bases unmatched. The CDR3 sequence is 13 residues long. Germline V lookup: CDR1 SGHRS, CDR2 YFSETQ. CDR3: CASSRDRQGEAFF. In DNA, the CDR3 is TGCGCCAGCAGCCGGGACCGACAGGGTGAAGCTTTCTTT.

The rearrangement links TRBV6-5 to TRBJ2-3, with TRBD1 matching 7 bases. Losses at the gene ends were 6 bases for V and 2 bases for J; bases not matched to a gene: 5. This CDR3 is built from 14 residues. Germline V lookup: CDR1 MNHEY, CDR2 SVGAGI. CDR3 sequence reads: CASSPGQHTDTQYF. In nucleotides, the CDR3 is TGTGCCAGCAGCCCGGGACAGCACACAGATACGCAGTATTTT.

This chain joins TRBV3-1 (or the pseudogene TRBV3-2) and TRBJ2-7; D possibly corresponds to TRBD2 (7 bases). The V gene's germline CDR1 is LGHDT and CDR2 YNNKEL (reference sequence). The V and J ends lost 3 bases and 3 bases respectively, with 15 bases between them. The CDR3 has 15 amino acids. CDR3 protein: CASSQRQGGGYEQYF. CDR3 sequence (DNA): TGTGCCAGCAGCCAGAGGCAGGGAGGGGGCTACGAGCAGTACTTC.